This T cell receptor beta chain was captured by sequencing in a study of blood T cell repertoires in COVID-19. In germline, CDR1 is LGHDT, CDR2 YNNKEL (reference sequence). Trimming shortened V by 4 bases and J by 4 bases, and 16 bases separated the two germline ends. The CDR3 consists of 15 residues. Measured with immunoSEQ multiplex PCR; TCRdb has only the in-frame clones, and not every one. The table has about 190,000 clones, around 86% seen once. The age range of participants was about 18 to 100 years, with residence in about 25 US areas. The V and J genes are TRBV3-1 (or the pseudogene TRBV3-2) and TRBJ1-1; D may be TRBD1 (5 bases). Material for sequencing was PBMCs or T cells enriched from blood (not recorded which). The TCR was taken from a woman in her 30s who had recovered from COVID-19. The CDR3 protein is CASSLSPPGFTEAFF. In DNA, the CDR3 is TGTGCCAGCAGCCTGAGCCCCCCAGGGTTCACTGAAGCTTTCTTT.